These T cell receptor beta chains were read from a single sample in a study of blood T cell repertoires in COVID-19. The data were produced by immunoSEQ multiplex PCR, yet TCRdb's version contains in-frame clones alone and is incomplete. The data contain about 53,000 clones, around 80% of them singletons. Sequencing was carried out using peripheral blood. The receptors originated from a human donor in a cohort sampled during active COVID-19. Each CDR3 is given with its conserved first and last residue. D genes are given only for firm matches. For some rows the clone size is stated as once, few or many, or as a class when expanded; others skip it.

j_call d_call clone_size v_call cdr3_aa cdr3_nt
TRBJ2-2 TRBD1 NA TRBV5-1 CASSLGQYTGELFF TGCGCCAGCAGCCTGGGACAGTACACCGGGGAGCTGTTTTTT
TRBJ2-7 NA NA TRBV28 CASSLSRAYEQYF TGTGCCAGCAGTTTATCCAGGGCCTACGAGCAGTACTTC
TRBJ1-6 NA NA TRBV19 CASSIALTPGQVVPLHF TGTGCCAGTAGTATAGCCCTAACCCCCGGACAAGTGGTACCCCTCCACTTT
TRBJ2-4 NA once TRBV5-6 CASSLGWLGEAKNIQYF TGTGCCAGCAGCTTGGGGTGGTTAGGAGAAGCCAAAAACATTCAGTACTTC
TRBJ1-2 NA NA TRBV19 CASSTQRTSKGYTF TGTGCCAGTAGTACACAACGGACTTCCAAGGGCTACACCTTC
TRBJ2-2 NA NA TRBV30 CAWSVHGGAHRYTGELFF TGTGCCTGGAGTGTACATGGAGGGGCCCACCGCTACACCGGGGAGCTGTTTTTT
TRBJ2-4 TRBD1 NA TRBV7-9 CASSFGTGDFVLAKNIQYF TGTGCCAGCAGCTTCGGGACAGGGGACTTCGTCTTAGCCAAAAACATTCAGTACTTC
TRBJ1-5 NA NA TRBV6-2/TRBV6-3 CASGPRGGANQPQHF TGTGCCAGCGGCCCCCGGGGGGGGGCCAATCAGCCCCAGCATTTT
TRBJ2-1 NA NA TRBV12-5 CASGRTGNEQFF TGTGCTAGTGGTAGGACTGGCAATGAGCAGTTCTTC
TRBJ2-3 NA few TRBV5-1 CASFARTHTQYF TGCGCCAGCTTCGCTAGAACCCATACGCAGTATTTT
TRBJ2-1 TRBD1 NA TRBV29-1 CSVEGRGGANSNEQFF TGCAGCGTTGAAGGTAGAGGGGGCGCAAATTCCAATGAGCAGTTCTTC
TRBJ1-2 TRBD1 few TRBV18 CASAEQGRRGYTF TGTGCCAGCGCCGAACAGGGGCGGCGGGGCTACACCTTC
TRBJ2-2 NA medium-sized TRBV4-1 CASSPGSGELFF TGCGCCAGCAGCCCGGGTTCCGGGGAGCTGTTTTTT
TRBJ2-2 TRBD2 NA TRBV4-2 CASSQDRVGGANTGELFF TGTGCCAGCAGCCAAGATCGGGTCGGGGGGGCGAACACCGGGGAGCTGTTTTTT
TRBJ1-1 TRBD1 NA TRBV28 CASISGGAGLGTEAFF TGTGCCAGCATTTCAGGGGGCGCGGGCCTAGGCACTGAAGCTTTCTTT
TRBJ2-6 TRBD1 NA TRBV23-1 CASSQGTEIFLSGANVLTF TGCGCCAGCAGCCAAGGGACAGAGATTTTTCTCTCTGGGGCCAACGTCCTGACTTTC
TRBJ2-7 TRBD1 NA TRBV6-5 CASSSTGTGVYEQYF TGTGCCAGCAGTTCGACCGGGACAGGGGTCTACGAGCAGTACTTC
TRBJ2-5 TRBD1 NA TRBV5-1 CASSRRQGAQETQYF TGCGCCAGCAGCCGACGACAGGGGGCCCAAGAGACCCAGTACTTC
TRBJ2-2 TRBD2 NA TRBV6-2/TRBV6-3 CASSYWAGEPGELFF TGTGCCAGCAGTTACTGGGCGGGGGAACCCGGGGAGCTGTTTTTT
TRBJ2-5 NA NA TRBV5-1 CASSPGTSQETQYF TGCGCCAGCAGCCCCGGGACTTCCCAAGAGACCCAGTACTTC
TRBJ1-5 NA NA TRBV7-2 CASSLQEGNQPQHF TGTGCCAGCAGCTTACAGGAGGGCAATCAGCCCCAGCATTTT
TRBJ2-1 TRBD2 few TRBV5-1 CASSLGGLAGDEQFF TGCGCCAGCAGCTTGGGTGGACTAGCGGGAGATGAGCAGTTCTTC
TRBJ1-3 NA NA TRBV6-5 CASSTGGGTIYF TGTGCCAGCAGTACCGGGGGGGGAACCATATATTTT
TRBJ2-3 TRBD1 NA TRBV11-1 CASSPGTGIATDTQYF TGTGCCAGCAGCCCCGGGACAGGGATTGCCACAGATACGCAGTATTTT
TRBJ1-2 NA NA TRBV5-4 CASSLDTTYNSRGYTF TGTGCCAGCAGCTTGGACACAACCTATAATTCGCGGGGCTACACCTTC
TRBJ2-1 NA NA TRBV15 CATKGKGRNEQFF TGTGCCACAAAAGGAAAGGGGCGGAATGAGCAGTTCTTC
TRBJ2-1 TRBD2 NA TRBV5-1 CASRIGTSGGATYNEQFF TGCGCCAGCAGAATTGGGACTAGCGGGGGGGCCACCTACAATGAGCAGTTCTTC
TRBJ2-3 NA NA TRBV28 CASSLLVEERDISPDTQYF TGTGCCAGCAGTTTGTTGGTGGAGGAGCGAGATATTTCTCCAGATACGCAGTATTTT
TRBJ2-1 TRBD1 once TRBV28 CASSPSPGQNTNEQFF TGTGCCAGCAGTCCCTCACCGGGACAGAACACAAATGAGCAGTTCTTC
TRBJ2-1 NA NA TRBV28 CASRQGMAEQFF TGTGCCAGTCGCCAGGGGATGGCTGAGCAGTTCTTC
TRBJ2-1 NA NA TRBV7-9 CASGRDSLGSEQFF TGTGCCAGCGGCCGGGACTCCCTTGGGAGTGAGCAGTTCTTC
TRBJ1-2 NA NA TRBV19 CAMIRGHYGYTF TGTGCCATGATTCGGGGTCACTATGGCTACACCTTC
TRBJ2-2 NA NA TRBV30 CAWSSTHTGELFF TGTGCCTGGAGTTCCACTCACACCGGGGAGCTGTTTTTT
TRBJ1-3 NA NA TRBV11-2 CASSQFSGNTIYF TGTGCCAGCAGCCAATTTTCTGGAAACACCATATATTTT
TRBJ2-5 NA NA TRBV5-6 CASSLGGLLGETQYF TGTGCCAGCAGCTTGGGGGGACTGCTCGGGGAGACCCAGTACTTC
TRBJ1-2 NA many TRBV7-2 CASSLGIGSAKDGYTF TGTGCCAGCAGCTTAGGTATAGGGAGCGCTAAGGATGGCTACACCTTC
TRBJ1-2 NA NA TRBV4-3 CASSQDNGGYGYTF TGCGCCAGCAGCCAAGATAACGGCGGCTATGGCTACACCTTC
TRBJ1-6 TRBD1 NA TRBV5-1 CASSQVTGDSSPLHF TGCGCCAGCAGCCAGGTTACGGGGGACAGTTCACCCCTCCACTTT
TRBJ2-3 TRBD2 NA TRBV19 CASSERGGIDTQYF TGTGCCAGTAGTGAGCGGGGGGGCATAGATACGCAGTATTTT
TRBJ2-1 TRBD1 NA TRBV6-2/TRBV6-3 CASSFLAGGPYNEQFF TGTGCCAGCAGTTTCTTGGCAGGGGGCCCCTACAATGAGCAGTTCTTC
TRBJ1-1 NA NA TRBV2 CASDPLARTEAFF TGTGCCAGCGACCCCCTTGCGAGGACTGAAGCTTTCTTT
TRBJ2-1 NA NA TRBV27 CASSLPGGEQFF TGTGCCAGCAGTTTACCTGGCGGTGAGCAGTTCTTC
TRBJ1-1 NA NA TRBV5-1 CASSFQGNTEAFF TGCGCCAGCAGCTTCCAGGGAAACACTGAAGCTTTCTTT
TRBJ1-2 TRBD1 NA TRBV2 CASSPAGTGIYGYTF TGTGCCAGCAGCCCGGCTGGGACAGGGATCTATGGCTACACCTTC
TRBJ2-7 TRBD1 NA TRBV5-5 CASSRTPGQGSSSSYEQYF TGTGCCAGCAGCCGTACCCCGGGACAGGGTTCATCGAGCTCCTACGAGCAGTACTTC
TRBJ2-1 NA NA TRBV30 CAWSDSGRGNEQFF TGTGCCTGGAGTGATAGCGGTCGAGGCAATGAGCAGTTCTTC